One and the same sample provided the 12 T cell receptor beta chains below, sequenced in a study of T cell responses to AZD1222 COVID-19 vaccine. The assay was immunoSEQ multiplex PCR, and TCRdb's table has in-frame clones only and misses some. The repertoire consists of approximately 100,000 clones, with roughly 90% occurring once and the leading ten covering roughly 1.1%. The sequencing used peripheral blood, collected on day 0 of AZD1222 vaccination. The receptors come from an adult in good health.

This clone was detected once. The rearrangement uses TRBV12-3 or TRBV12-4 and TRBJ2-7; a weak D match, TRBD2 (6 bases). The CDR3 is made up of 12 amino acids. V was cut by 5 bases and J by 5 bases, with 10 bases left in between. The CDR3 loop is CASSHGGNEQYF. CDR3 DNA sequence: TGTGCCAGCAGTCACGGGGGAAACGAGCAGTACTTC.

J is TRBJ1-2 and V is TRBV30; D gene unclear. V gave up 0 bases and J gave up 3 bases, with 8 bases separating them. CDR3 length: 13 residues. Germline lookup yields CDR1 GTSNPN and CDR2 SVGIG (reference sequence). CDR3 in amino acids: CAWSVLTYYGYTF. Here the CDR3 DNA reads TGTGCCTGGAGTGTACTGACTTACTATGGCTACACCTTC.

This clone was recorded only once. The chain carries TRBV4-2 and TRBJ2-5; 8 bases are a match to TRBD2. Germline loops: CDR1 LGHNA, CDR2 YNFKEQ. The CDR3 loop spans 15 amino acids. With V trimmed by 4 bases and J by 1 base, 5 bases remained unmatched. In DNA, the CDR3 is TGTGCCAGCAGCCGGAGCGGGGGCCGCCAAGAGACCCAGTACTTC. This encodes CASSRSGGRQETQYF.

J is TRBJ1-2 and V is TRBV7-2, with D perhaps matching TRBD1 (6 bases). This CDR3 is 16 amino acids long. Germline V CDR1 and CDR2: SGHTA, FQGNSA. The ends were cut back, 6 bases at V and 2 bases at J, with 19 bases in the middle. CDR3 nucleotide sequence: TGTGCCAGCAGTCAACCCGACAGGCGCGGGAACTATGGCTACACCTTC. Encoded protein: CASSQPDRRGNYGYTF.

The genes are TRBV27 and TRBJ1-2; TRBD1 might be the D (6 bases). CDR1 is MNHEY and CDR2 is SMNVEV in the germline V gene (reference sequence). CDR3 length: 14 amino acids. V gave up 3 bases and J gave up 7 bases, with 15 bases separating them. DNA for the CDR3: TGTGCCAGCAGTTTTCGTGGGGGCGAGAGTGGCTACACCTTC. Protein product: CASSFRGGESGYTF.

The chain joins TRBV30 to TRBJ2-2; D unclear. CDR1 GTSNPN and CDR2 SVGIG come from the germline V gene (reference sequence). CDR3 size: 12 residues. V shed 0 bases and J shed 7 bases, with 6 bases lying between them. The CDR3 here is CAWSVSGGELFF. The CDR3 DNA is TGTGCCTGGAGTGTGTCTGGCGGGGAGCTGTTTTTT.

This CDR3 is CATQGQETQYF. The CDR3 bases are TGTGCCACCCAGGGCCAAGAGACCCAGTACTTC. The V and J genes are TRBV7-9 and TRBJ2-5; perhaps TRBD1 as D (5 bases). There are 11 residues in the CDR3. The V gene's germline CDR1 is SEHNR and CDR2 FQNEAQ (reference sequence). With 10 bases removed from V and 1 base from J, the gap between germline ends came to 7 bases.

V gene TRBV6-1 combines with J gene TRBJ1-1; D gene ambiguous. The V end was cut by 3 bases, the J end by 1 base, with 12 bases between. The length of the CDR3 is 15 residues. Germline assignment: CDR1 MNHNS and CDR2 SASEGT. The CDR3 region is CASSDRATTNTEAFF. In nucleotides, the CDR3 is TGTGCCAGCAGTGATAGGGCAACTACGAACACTGAAGCTTTCTTT.

The chain joins TRBV7-9 to TRBJ1-2; TRBD1 is a possible D gene (5 bases). Germline V gene sequence: CDR1 SEHNR, CDR2 FQNEAQ (reference sequence). The CDR3 spans 12 residues. Trimming cost V 5 bases and J 4 bases, with 8 bases left between them. The CDR3 is CASSLGTYGYTF. In DNA, the CDR3 is TGTGCCAGCAGCCTCGGGACCTATGGCTACACCTTC. The whole variable domain, remainder taken from reference TRBV7-9 and TRBJ1-2, is DTGVSQNPRHKITKRGQNVTFRCDPISEHNRLYWYRQTLGQGPEFLTYFQNEAQLEKSRLLSDRFSAERPKGSFSTLEIQRTEQGDSAMYLCASSLGTYGYTFGSGTRLTVV.

V and J are TRBV2 and TRBJ1-5; unclear D gene. The V end was cut by 6 bases, the J end by 4 bases, with 7 bases between. Germline CDR1 is SNHLY and CDR2 is FYNNEI. The CDR3 totals 12 residues. CDR3 bases: TGTGCCAGCAGCTTAATAAATCAGCCCCAGCATTTT. Translated, it gives CASSLINQPQHF.

The chain joins TRBV6-2 or TRBV6-3 to TRBJ2-5; no reliable D call. V lost 5 bases, J lost 0 bases, and 10 bases lay in between. The CDR3 consists of 14 residues. Per germline, CDR1 MNHEY and CDR2 SVGEGT. In DNA form, the CDR3 reads TGTGCCAGCAGTACCCCTAGGTACCAAGAGACCCAGTACTTC. The encoded protein is CASSTPRYQETQYF.

The chain links TRBV30 to TRBJ1-1, with 8 bases matching TRBD1. V shed 1 base, J shed 4 bases, and the junction held 8 bases outside the gene matches. This CDR3 comprises 15 residues. Germline V lookup: CDR1 GTSNPN, CDR2 SVGIG (reference sequence). CDR3 loop: CAWSDRTGTFTEAFF. For the CDR3, the DNA is TGTGCCTGGAGTGATAGGACAGGGACCTTCACTGAAGCTTTCTTT.